The 14 T cell receptor beta chains below all came from one sample that was sequenced in a study of T cells in Graves' hyperthyroidism and ophthalmopathy. Amplified regions were TCR beta CDR3 sequences from RNA transcripts. The primer set for the first-round RT-PCR of the TCR CDR3 was HTBI. One entry per CDR3 protein results from TCRdb running MiXCR on the multiplex PCR reads. Of approximately 620,000 distinct CDR3 sequences detected, around 15% appear once; the ten largest clones hold around 3.3%. The sequenced material came from blood. The receptors shown here come from a woman between 40 and 50 years old with Graves' ophthalmopathy.

CDR3 sequence (DNA): TGTGCCAGTACCTGGGGGTACACTGAAGCTTTCTTT. Translation gives CASTWGYTEAFF. This rearrangement joins TRBV19 to TRBJ1-1; weak D call: TRBD1 (5 bases). Looked up from germline, CDR1 is LNHDA and CDR2 is SQIVND (reference sequence). The CDR3 has 12 residues. V lost 7 bases and J lost 3, with 9 bases in between.

This clonotype was found many times. This chain joins TRBV7-8 and TRBJ1-3; tentatively, D is TRBD1 (5 bases). This CDR3 contains 17 residues. Between the trimmed V and J ends, which lost 4 bases and 0 bases, there was a span of 16 bases. CDR1 and CDR2 (germline): SGHVS, FQNEAQ. The DNA for the CDR3 is TGTGCCAGCAGCTCCCCCCCGGGACGCAGCTCTGGAAACACCATATATTTT. It translates to CASSSPPGRSSGNTIYF.

The rearrangement joins TRBV18 to TRBJ1-3; 10 positions agree with TRBD1. V dropped 3 bases and J dropped 4; count of bases not matched to a gene: 6. Germline loops: CDR1 KGHSH, CDR2 LQKENI. The CDR3 consists of 16 residues. The CDR3 reads CASSPWPGQGGNTIYF. In nucleotides, the CDR3 is TGTGCCAGCTCACCGTGGCCGGGACAGGGGGGAAACACCATATATTTT.

This clonotype has ten or more counts. The gene calls are TRBV5-6 and TRBJ2-7; D not resolved. Germline CDR1 SGHDT, CDR2 YYEEEE. The V and J ends lost 5 bases and 3 bases respectively, with 12 bases between them. CDR3 length equals 13 residues. DNA for the CDR3: TGTGCCAGCAGAGGCCCAGGCAACTACGAGCAGTACTTC. As protein: CASRGPGNYEQYF.

This chain joins TRBV28 and TRBJ1-1, with D uncertain. V lost 1 base and J lost 1, with 7 bases in between. This CDR3 is built from 14 residues. In germline, CDR1 is MDHEN, CDR2 SYDVKM. For the CDR3, the DNA is TGTGCCAGCAGTTTATCGGTAGAGAACACTGAAGCTTTCTTT. This codes for CASSLSVENTEAFF.

In this sample, this clonotype turned up many times. This chain connects TRBV27 to TRBJ1-4; D unclear. This CDR3 spans 14 amino acids. The germline V gene encodes CDR1 MNHEY and CDR2 SMNVEV (reference sequence). The germline V and J ends were trimmed by 5 bases and 7 bases, with 14 bases remaining between them. The CDR3 loop reads CASSQYRNGEKLFF. CDR3 nucleotide sequence: TGTGCCAGCAGTCAGTATAGGAATGGTGAAAAACTGTTTTTT.

This clonotype was observed a few times. The V gene is TRBV2, the J gene TRBJ2-1, with a tentative D call TRBD1 (6 bases). The CDR3 runs 15 residues. The germline V gene has CDR1 SNHLY and CDR2 FYNNEI. V was cut by 6 bases and J by 4 bases, with 16 bases left in between. The CDR3 loop reads CASRVVKGGYNEQFF. The CDR3 region has the DNA TGTGCCAGCAGGGTAGTCAAAGGGGGATACAATGAGCAGTTCTTC. Full variable domain (rest looked up from reference TRBV2 and TRBJ2-1): EPEVTQTPSHQVTQMGQEVILRCVPISNHLYFYWYRQILGQKVEFLVSFYNNEISEKSEIFDDQFSVERPDGSNFTLKIRSTKLEDSAMYFCASRVVKGGYNEQFFGPGTRLTVL.

This clonotype was observed a handful of times. The chain recombines TRBV20-1 with TRBJ2-4; D is perhaps TRBD1 (6 bases). Germline V gene data show CDR1 as DFQATT and CDR2 as SNEGSKA (reference sequence). The ends were cut back, 5 bases at V and 2 bases at J, with 10 bases in the middle. The CDR3 length is 13 residues. CDR3 residues: CSAVTGPKNIQYF. Here the CDR3 DNA reads TGCAGTGCTGTGACAGGACCCAAAAACATTCAGTACTTC.

This clonotype has at least ten counts. The chain is built from TRBV28 and TRBJ2-7; D is unresolved. Deletions cut 3 bases from V and 2 bases from J, with 11 bases between. Germline V gene data show CDR1 as MDHEN and CDR2 as SYDVKM. This CDR3 region has 14 residues. The CDR3 reads CASSFGGLPYEQYF. Here the CDR3 DNA reads TGTGCCAGCAGTTTCGGTGGCCTCCCCTACGAGCAGTACTTC.

This clonotype was observed once. This chain joins TRBV11-2 and TRBJ2-1, with TRBD2 identical over 11 bases. Germline V gene lookup returns CDR1 SGHAT and CDR2 FQNNGV. This CDR3 spans 16 amino acids. Trimming at V came to 5 bases and at J to 2 bases, leaving 5 bases not matched to a gene. The CDR3 protein is CASSLRSGGAYNEQFF. For the CDR3, the DNA is TGTGCCAGCAGCCTCCGTAGCGGGGGGGCCTACAATGAGCAGTTCTTC.

The chain links TRBV2 to TRBJ1-2; tentatively, D is TRBD1 (6 bases). This CDR3 is built from 13 residues. Trimming left V 4 bases short and J 11 bases short, with 17 bases between. The germline V gene encodes CDR1 SNHLY and CDR2 FYNNEI. CDR3 bases: TGTGCCAGCAGTGTTCAGGGGCCCCTTGGATACACCTTC. Protein product: CASSVQGPLGYTF.

The chain employs TRBV6-1 and TRBJ2-1; 9 bases map to TRBD2. The CDR3 runs 15 residues. Germline values: CDR1 MNHNS, CDR2 SASEGT. V gave up 4 bases and J gave up 2 bases; unmatched junction bases: 3. DNA for the CDR3: TGTGCCAGCAGTGGACAGCGGGGGGCCTACAATGAGCAGTTCTTC. Encoded protein: CASSGQRGAYNEQFF.

This clonotype occurred a few times. This rearrangement joins TRBV5-4 to TRBJ2-3; TRBD2 agrees at 8 bases. The germline V gene encodes CDR1 SGHNT and CDR2 YYREEE (reference sequence). CDR3 length: 14 residues. Trimming at V came to 7 bases and at J to 2 bases, leaving 6 bases not matched to a gene. CDR3 sequence (DNA): TGTGCCAGCGGATGGCGGGGGGTCACAGATACGCAGTATTTT. This translates into CASGWRGVTDTQYF.

V is TRBV27 and J is TRBJ1-1; 7 bases agree with TRBD1. CDR1 and CDR2 (germline): MNHEY, SMNVEV (reference sequence). Unmatched junction bases numbered 18, after V lost 5 bases and J lost 0 bases. The CDR3 consists of 19 residues. The CDR3 is CASSLITPGQRGVNTEAFF. CDR3 nucleotides: TGTGCCAGCAGTCTAATCACCCCGGGACAGCGTGGGGTGAACACTGAAGCTTTCTTT.